This TCR beta chain is from a study of blood T cell repertoires in COVID-19. On the study more broadly: Samples taken during acute and convalescent COVID-19 were collected in the United States, Italy and Spain. PBMCs, B-cell-depleted T cells, or T cells were the source of the cDNA or gDNA that made up the material.

CDR1 and CDR2 from the germline V gene are MGHDK and SYGVNS. V dropped 2 bases and J dropped 9 bases, with 5 bases sitting between them. This CDR3 has 12 residues. How the authors handled the data: Amplification from reference gene primers served as the basis for estimated nucleated cell counts. TCRdb's copy holds only in-frame clones and misses some; the assay was immunoSEQ multiplex PCR. V and J calls and clone size come straight from that table; D and trimming were deduced from the DNA. This sample carries 95,000 to 150,000 clones, 88% of them seen once, and the ten largest clones take 1.2%. The V call is TRBV25-1, the J call TRBJ1-6; possible D gene TRBD1, 5 bases. Sequenced input: peripheral blood. The TCR comes from a woman aged 80 or over with acute or convalescent COVID-19. CDR3 loop: CASSERGSPLHF. CDR3 nucleotides: TGTGCCAGCAGTGAAAGGGGTTCACCCCTCCACTTT.